Each of the 11 T cell receptor beta chains below was sequenced from the same sample in a study of CD8+CD57+ T cells in acquired aplastic anemia. The authors sequenced patients whose flow cytometry had shown CD8+CD57+ cell expansion. Template material for TCR beta VDJ and CDR3 profiling consisted of genomic DNA. Each CDR3 protein is one row after TCRdb ran MiXCR on the reads. In the table there are fewer than 300,000 distinct CDR3 sequences, 82% of which are singletons. The sequencing sample was made of sorted CD4+, CD8+, or CD8+CD57+ T cells (not recorded which) from PBMCs. Every receptor here comes from a human donor with aplastic anemia.

This clonotype has a single count. This chain joins TRBV24-1 and TRBJ2-7; 7 bases match TRBD1. The CDR3 totals 21 residues. With V trimmed by 7 bases and J by 6 bases, 32 bases remained unmatched. In germline, CDR1 is KGHDR, CDR2 SFDVKD. The chain's CDR3 is CATSPTGVGTVKLFERGEQYF. DNA of the CDR3: TGTGCCACCAGCCCAACTGGAGTGGGGACAGTCAAACTCTTTGAGCGAGGCGAGCAGTACTTC.

V gene TRBV7-6 combines with J gene TRBJ2-2; 9 nucleotides align to TRBD1. CDR1 and CDR2 (germline): SGHVS, FNYEAQ. The CDR3 totals 14 residues. With 6 bases clipped from V and 6 bases from J, the junction kept 5 bases outside the gene matches. The CDR3 DNA reads TGTGCCAGCAGTTCGGACAGGGGTTCCGGGGAGCTGTTTTTT. It translates to CASSSDRGSGELFF.

This chain connects TRBV5-6 to TRBJ2-5; D unresolved. This CDR3 spans 14 amino acids. Looked up from germline, CDR1 is SGHDT and CDR2 is YYEEEE. V was pared by 2 bases and J by 2 bases, with 10 bases between. The CDR3 DNA reads TGTGCCAGCAGCTTAGGCTGGAAGCAAGAGACCCAGTACTTC. The encoded protein is CASSLGWKQETQYF.

For this clonotype: A read error is likely, as this CDR3 ends without the conserved phenylalanine or tryptophan. It is unclear where the CDR3 begins or ends on the DNA, so no DNA is shown, and the CDR3 is as TCRdb lists it. The chain carries TRBV7-8 and TRBJ2-7. Germline CDR1 reads SGHVS; CDR2 reads FQNEAQ. The CDR3 length is 14 residues, termini included. The CDR3 sequence is CASSLAGGSYAQYL.

This clonotype has more than one count but fewer than ten. The chain links TRBV4-3 to TRBJ1-6; 7 bases match TRBD1. Trimming removed 3 bases from V and 7 bases from J; junction bases left unmatched: 6. The V gene's germline CDR1 is LGHNA and CDR2 YSLEER. This CDR3 is 15 amino acids long. CDR3 bases: TGCGCCAGCAGCCATACAGGGACAGAGAATTCACCCCTCCACTTT. Translating gives CASSHTGTENSPLHF.

As for this clonotype: The junction shows a germline mismatch at one end, possibly a read error. The chain has TRBV2 and TRBJ2-5; 8 bases agree with TRBD2. From germline, CDR1 is SNHLY and CDR2 FYNNEI. The CDR3 has 14 amino acids. The CDR3 loop reads CATRSGSKQENQYF. As DNA, the CDR3 is TGTGCCACCAGGAGCGGGAGCAAGCAAGAGAACCAGTACTTC. Combining the CDR3 with reference TRBV2 and TRBJ2-5 gives the whole variable domain EPEVTQTPSHQVTQMGQEVILRCVPISNHLYFYWYRQILGQKVEFLVSFYNNEISEKSEIFDDQFSVERPDGSNFTLKIRSTKLEDSAMYFCATRSGSKQENQYFGPGTRLLVL.

The V gene is TRBV9, the J gene TRBJ2-7, with D possibly matching TRBD1 (6 bases). CDR1 is SGDLS, CDR2 YYNGEE, per germline. V was trimmed by 2 bases and J by 1 base, leaving 22 bases between them. This CDR3 contains 18 residues. The CDR3 region is CASSVRPDRQALSYEQYF. CDR3 nucleotides: TGTGCCAGCAGCGTTCGGCCAGACAGGCAGGCCCTTTCCTACGAGCAGTACTTC.

In this sample, this clonotype turned up once. The chain couples TRBV25-1 to TRBJ1-2, with a weak D call TRBD1 (5 bases). The CDR3 has 16 residues. Germline V CDR1 and CDR2: MGHDK, SYGVNS. V gave up 1 base and J gave up 4 bases, with 16 bases separating them. CDR3 sequence: CASSEFGRPRGYGYTF. In nucleotides, the CDR3 is TGTGCCAGCAGTGAATTTGGCAGGCCAAGGGGCTATGGCTACACCTTC.

The J gene is TRBJ2-7, the V gene TRBV10-3; 9 bases align to TRBD2. Germline V CDR1 and CDR2: ENHRY, SYGVKD. The CDR3 sequence is 15 residues long. Trimming at V came to 2 bases and at J to 4 bases, leaving 6 bases not matched to a gene. This chain's CDR3 is CAISERLAGIYEQYF. The CDR3 region has the DNA TGTGCCATCAGTGAGCGCCTAGCGGGGATTTACGAGCAGTACTTC.

The rearrangement uses TRBV7-3 and TRBJ2-7; D unresolved. The CDR3 sequence is 13 residues long. CDR1 is SGHTA and CDR2 is FQGTGA in the germline V gene. V shed 5 bases and J shed 3 bases, with 11 bases lying between them. The CDR3 sequence: CASSLLAGYEQYV. The DNA of the CDR3 is TGTGCCAGCAGCCTCCTCGCTGGCTACGAGCAGTACGTC.

V gene TRBV5-6 combines with J gene TRBJ2-3, with 9 bases identical to TRBD2. Germline V gene lookup returns CDR1 SGHDT and CDR2 YYEEEE. V shed 4 bases and J 3 bases; nucleotides not matched to a gene: 12. The CDR3 has 17 residues. The CDR3 DNA reads as TGTGCCAGCAGCCCCCTTGACGTAGCGGGAGAGACAGATACGCAGTATTTT. Its protein is CASSPLDVAGETDTQYF. Supplemented by reference TRBV5-6 and TRBJ2-3, the full variable domain reads DAGVTQSPTHLIKTRGQQVTLRCSPKSGHDTVSWYQQALGQGPQFIFQYYEEEERQRGNFPDRFSGHQFPNYSSELNVNALLLGDSALYLCASSPLDVAGETDTQYFGPGTRLTVL.